Sequencing of this T cell receptor beta chain was carried out in a study of blood T cell repertoires in COVID-19 (dated by TCRdb to the early 2020s). Context from the whole study: Samples covering the acute and convalescent phases of COVID-19 were provided by collaborators in the United States, Italy and Spain. Deeply sampled blood TCRbeta repertoires from subjects exposed to, actively infected with, or recovered from COVID-19 were included in the dataset. Nearly every sample came with metadata listing a de-identified subject ID, COVID-19 status, age in years and sex. A freely available public database, intended as a resource for researchers studying the immune response to SARS-CoV-2, is where the repertoires were released. The prospective study material was composed of cDNA or gDNA derived from T cells, B-cell-depleted T cells, or PBMCs. Where available, HLA class I and class II types were obtained from metadata supplied by the sample provider rather than from assay-based typing. The samples were drawn from the first 160 participants of the ongoing ImmuneRACE study and from 1,254 subjects provided by 6 global collaborators. Beyond this particular receptor, the publication reports: The amount of clinical and demographic metadata varied by source and participant and was provided uncurated.

Whole blood was collected in K2EDTA tubes by collaborating institutions according to the institutions' own protocols. For TCRbeta analysis, collaborators shipped samples in one of three forms: frozen whole blood, isolated PBMCs, or DNA extracted from either of those sample types. TCRbeta CDR3 regions were amplified from genomic DNA using the immunoSEQ Assay, a bias-controlled multiplex PCR. The study's processing was this. The number of nucleated cells in each sample was estimated by amplification of reference gene primers within the assay. To quantify the absolute abundance of each unique TCRbeta CDR3 rearrangement, sequence reads were collapsed and filtered. For each sample, productive Simpson clonality was calculated as the square root of Simpson's diversity index across productive rearrangements. TCRdb limited this immuneACCESS table to in-frame rearrangements with V and J called. A share of clones is missing; checked studies link under half to unresolved V genes, and the rest is unexplained. V and J calls and clone size are those listed in that table; D and trimming were worked out from the DNA. For this sample the table gives 95,000 to 100,000 clones, of which over 75% were detected only once. The biggest ten clones account for around 10% of the sample.

Points on this clone: Its antigen is unknown. No much larger clone exists at a distance of one base, and base qualities are not known.

Trimming removed 0 bases from V and 3 bases from J, leaving 11 bases between the germline ends. The CDR3 sequence holds 15 residues, the cysteine and phenylalanine included. Just CDR3 DNA is preserved here, 45 bases in frame from base 1. CDR1 LGHNA and CDR2 YNFKEQ were looked up in the germline V gene. The material sequenced was peripheral blood. The clonotype was recovered from a woman between 25 and 40 years old with acute or convalescent COVID-19. This chain is built from TRBV4-2 and TRBJ1-1; a weak D assignment points to TRBD1 (6 bases agree). The CDR3 region has the sequence CASSQDRGIDTEAFF. The DNA reads TGTGCCAGCAGCCAAGACAGGGGTATAGACACTGAAGCTTTCTTT.